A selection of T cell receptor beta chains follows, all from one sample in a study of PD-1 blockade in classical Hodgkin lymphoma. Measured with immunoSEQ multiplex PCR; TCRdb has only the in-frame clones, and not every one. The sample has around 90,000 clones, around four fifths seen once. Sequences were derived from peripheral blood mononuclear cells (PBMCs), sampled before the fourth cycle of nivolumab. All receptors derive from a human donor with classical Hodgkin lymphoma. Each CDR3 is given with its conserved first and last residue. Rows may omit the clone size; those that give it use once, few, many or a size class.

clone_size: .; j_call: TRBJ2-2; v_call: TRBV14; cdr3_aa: CASSWAPTGELFF
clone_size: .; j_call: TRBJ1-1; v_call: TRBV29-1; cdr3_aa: CSVGRGRNTEAFF
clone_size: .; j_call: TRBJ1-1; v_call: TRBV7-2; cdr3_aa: CASSFSPGMNTEAFF
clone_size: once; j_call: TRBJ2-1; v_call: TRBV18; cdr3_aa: CASSPLMGRAGWDEQFF
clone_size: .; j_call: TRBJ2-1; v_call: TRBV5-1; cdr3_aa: CASRRTSEVRNEQFF
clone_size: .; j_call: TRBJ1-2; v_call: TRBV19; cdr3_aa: CASSWTGPYGYTF
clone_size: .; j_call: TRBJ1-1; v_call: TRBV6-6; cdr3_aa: CASSSQDLNTEAFF
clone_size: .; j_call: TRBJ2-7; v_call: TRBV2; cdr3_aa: CASSEEGTYEQYF
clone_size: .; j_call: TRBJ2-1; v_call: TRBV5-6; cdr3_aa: CASRRAGEGNEQFF
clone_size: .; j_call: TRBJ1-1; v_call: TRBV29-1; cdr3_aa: CSVEGWGRVNTEAFF
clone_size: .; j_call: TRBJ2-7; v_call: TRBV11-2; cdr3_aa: CASSPFLSYEQYF
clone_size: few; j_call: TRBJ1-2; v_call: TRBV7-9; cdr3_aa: CASSNPGAGQGPPVKGYTF
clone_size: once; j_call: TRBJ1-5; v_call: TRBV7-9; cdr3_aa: CASSAPGHTNQPQHF
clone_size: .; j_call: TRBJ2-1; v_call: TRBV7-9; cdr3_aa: CASSPPGQRYNEQFF
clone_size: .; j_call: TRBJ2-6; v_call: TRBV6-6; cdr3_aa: CASSSSMSGANVLTF
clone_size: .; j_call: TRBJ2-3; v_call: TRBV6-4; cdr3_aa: CASSPGGDGDTQYF
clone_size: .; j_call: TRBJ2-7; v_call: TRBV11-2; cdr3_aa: CASSSKLARGGEQYF
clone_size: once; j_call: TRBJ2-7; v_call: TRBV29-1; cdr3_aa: CSVELVPAERYF
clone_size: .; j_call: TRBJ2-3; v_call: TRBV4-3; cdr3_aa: CASSQDRTSVGTDTQYF
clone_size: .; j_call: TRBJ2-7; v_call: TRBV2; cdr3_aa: CASKTGLASYEQYF
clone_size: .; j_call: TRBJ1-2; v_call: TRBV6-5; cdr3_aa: CASSYAGVGAGGYTF
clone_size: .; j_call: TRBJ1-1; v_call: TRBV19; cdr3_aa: CASSISGNTEAFF
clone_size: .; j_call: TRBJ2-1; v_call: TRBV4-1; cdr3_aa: CASSQAGLAGYNEQFF
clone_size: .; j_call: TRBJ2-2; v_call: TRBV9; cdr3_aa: CASSPGLVGELFF
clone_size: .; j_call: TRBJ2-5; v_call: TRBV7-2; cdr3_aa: CASSSNRGYQETQYF
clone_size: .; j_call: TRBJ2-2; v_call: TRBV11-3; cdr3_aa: CASSLLAGELFF